This entry lists 14 T cell receptor beta chains sequenced from one sample in a study of shared clonotypes between healthy human individuals. Clones were sequenced by immunoSEQ multiplex PCR, and TCRdb holds only the in-frame ones, with some missing. This table has fewer than 3 million clones, about nine tenths appearing once. The sequenced sample was naive CD4+ T cells from PBMCs. Subset defined: CD45RA+ positively selected. These receptors were taken from a man aged 18 to 30 in good health. Some clones in this sample may be carry-over from other donors' samples.

The chain combines TRBV27 with TRBJ2-7; possibly TRBD2 for D (6 bases). CDR3 size: 15 residues. Germline lookup yields CDR1 MNHEY and CDR2 SMNVEV (reference sequence). With 3 bases removed from V and 2 bases from J, the gap between germline ends came to 14 bases. This chain's CDR3 is CASSFGLPYAYEQYF. The CDR3 DNA sequence: TGTGCCAGCAGTTTTGGACTACCTTACGCCTACGAGCAGTACTTC.

The CDR3 here is CASSQEDNSNQPQHF. DNA of the CDR3: TGCGCCAGCAGCCAAGAGGATAATAGCAATCAGCCCCAGCATTTT. This sequence joins TRBV4-1 and TRBJ1-5; D unclear. The CDR3 runs to 15 residues. The V and J ends lost 0 bases and 0 bases respectively, with 6 bases between them. Germline loops: CDR1 MGHRA, CDR2 YSYEKL.

This chain connects TRBV19 to TRBJ2-5; 7 bases fit TRBD1. This CDR3 spans 14 amino acids. V trimming: 4 bases; J trimming: 5 bases; junction bases outside the gene matches: 7. Germline assignment: CDR1 LNHDA and CDR2 SQIVND (reference sequence). The DNA of the CDR3 is TGTGCCAGTAGTAGGGCAGGGGGTGTCGAGACCCAGTACTTC. Its translation: CASSRAGGVETQYF.

The J gene is TRBJ1-4, the V gene TRBV28; unclear D gene. Germline V gene lookup returns CDR1 MDHEN and CDR2 SYDVKM. The CDR3 is 12 amino acids. V gave up 6 bases and J gave up 4 bases, with 6 bases separating them. CDR3 protein: CASRILNEKLFF. DNA of the CDR3: TGTGCCAGCAGAATACTTAATGAAAAACTGTTTTTT.

The V gene is TRBV4-2, the J gene TRBJ2-2; 7 bases line up with TRBD1. CDR3 length: 20 amino acids. The germline V gene has CDR1 LGHNA and CDR2 YNFKEQ. V trimming: 0 bases; J trimming: 3 bases; junction bases outside the gene matches: 16. The DNA for the CDR3 is TGTGCCAGCAGCCAAGATCCAAAAGGAGTACAGGGGTGGGACACCGGGGAGCTGTTTTTT. Its protein is CASSQDPKGVQGWDTGELFF.

The genes are TRBV11-2 and TRBJ2-7, with D possibly being TRBD1 (6 bases). V lost 4 bases and J lost 0, with 10 bases in between. Germline-derived CDR1 and CDR2 are SGHAT and FQNNGV. The CDR3 sequence is 14 residues long. This chain's CDR3 is CASSSNRDSYEQYF. CDR3 sequence (DNA): TGTGCCAGCAGCTCCAACAGGGACTCCTACGAGCAGTACTTC. Together with reference TRBV11-2 and TRBJ2-7, the CDR3 gives the full variable domain: EAGVAQSPRYKIIEKRQSVAFWCNPISGHATLYWYQQILGQGPKLLIQFQNNGVVDDSQLPKDRFSAERLKGVDSTLKIQPAKLEDSAVYLCASSSNRDSYEQYFGPGTRLTVT.

As regards this clone: Additional DNA sequences in this sample encode the identical CDR3. The rearrangement joins TRBV5-1 to TRBJ1-1; D uncertain. Germline assignment: CDR1 SGHRS and CDR2 YFSETQ. V lost 0 bases and J 1 base, leaving 1 base between the germline ends. The CDR3 sequence is 12 residues long. CDR3 nucleotide sequence: TGCGCCAGCAGCTTGGCGAACACTGAAGCTTTCTTT. It specifies CASSLANTEAFF. Looking up the rest from reference TRBV5-1 and TRBJ1-1 gives the full variable domain: KAGVTQTPRYLIKTRGQQVTLSCSPISGHRSVSWYQQTPGQGLQFLFEYFSETQRNKGNFPGRFSGRQFSNSRSEMNVSTLELGDSALYLCASSLANTEAFFGQGTRLTVV.

The chain recombines TRBV19 with TRBJ1-1, with D possibly matching TRBD1 (5 bases). Germline CDR1 is LNHDA and CDR2 is SQIVND (reference sequence). V was cut by 1 base and J by 10 bases, with 16 bases left in between. The CDR3 has 14 residues. CDR3 DNA sequence: TGTGCCAGTAGTATAGTCCCTAATGTGGGGGGAGCTTTCTTT. The encoded protein is CASSIVPNVGGAFF. Together with reference TRBV19 and TRBJ1-1, the CDR3 gives the full variable domain: DGGITQSPKYLFRKEGQNVTLSCEQNLNHDAMYWYRQDPGQGLRLIYYSQIVNDFQKGDIAEGYSVSREKKESFPLTVTSAQKNPTAFYLCASSIVPNVGGAFFGQGTRLTVV.

Concerning this clone itself: Other nucleotide sequences from this sample produce the same CDR3. The gene calls are TRBV28 and TRBJ2-1; D is undetermined. Trimming took 2 bases from V and 9 from J, leaving 5 bases between them. Germline loops: CDR1 MDHEN, CDR2 SYDVKM. There are 11 residues in the CDR3. In DNA form, the CDR3 reads TGTGCCAGCAGTTTAACCGGTGAGCAGTTCTTC. This sequence encodes CASSLTGEQFF.

The chain couples TRBV12-5 to TRBJ1-5; 8 bases map to TRBD1. The CDR3 spans 13 residues. The V segment lost 1 base and the J segment 11 bases; nucleotides outside the gene matches: 4. Germline-derived CDR1 and CDR2 are LGHNT and FRNRAP. The CDR3 DNA sequence: TGTGCTAGTGGTTTGGGACAGGGGACGGCCCAGCATTTT. Its protein is CASGLGQGTAQHF. Using reference TRBV12-5 and TRBJ1-5 for the parts outside the CDR3, the full variable domain is DARVTQTPRHKVTEMGQEVTMRCQPILGHNTVFWYRQTMMQGLELLAYFRNRAPLDDSGMPKDRFSAEMPDATLATLKIQPSEPRDSAVYFCASGLGQGTAQHFGDGTRLSIL.

Notes on this clone: The identical CDR3 is also encoded by other nucleotide sequences in the sample. The rearrangement links TRBV9 to TRBJ2-2; D assignment may be TRBD1 or TRBD2 (5 bases each). V was shortened by 0 bases and J by 1 base, with 7 bases between the two germline ends. CDR1 is SGDLS, CDR2 YYNGEE, per germline. This CDR3 is built from 15 residues. DNA for the CDR3: TGTGCCAGCAGCGTAGGAGGGGTGAACACCGGGGAGCTGTTTTTT. It specifies CASSVGGVNTGELFF.

The V gene is TRBV7-2, the J gene TRBJ2-2; 9 nucleotides agree with TRBD2. Trimming cost V 6 bases and J 7 bases; bases outside gene matches: 9. CDR3 size: 15 residues. The germline V gene encodes CDR1 SGHTA and CDR2 FQGNSA. CDR3: CASRSSGTSGGELFF. CDR3 DNA: TGTGCCAGCAGGTCTAGCGGGACATCGGGCGGGGAGCTGTTTTTT.

The CDR3 bases are TGTGCCAGCGGGCCTTTTAGGGATACGCAGTATTTT. Translated, it gives CASGPFRDTQYF. The rearrangement uses TRBV6-6 and TRBJ2-3; no clear D. There are 12 residues in the CDR3. V was cut by 8 bases and J by 6 bases, with 12 bases left in between. Germline V lookup: CDR1 MNHNY, CDR2 SVGAGI (reference sequence).

The chain links TRBV5-8 to TRBJ2-3; D is undetermined. The CDR3 loop spans 14 amino acids. Germline lookup yields CDR1 SGHTS and CDR2 YDEGEE. V gave up 0 bases and J gave up 2 bases, with 7 bases separating them. The CDR3 is CASSLASDTDTQYF. The CDR3 region has the DNA TGTGCCAGCAGCTTGGCGTCGGACACAGATACGCAGTATTTT.